The entry below gives a single TCR beta chain sequence along with its context. The data were obtained in a study of neurological immune-mediated disorders. MiXCR, applied by TCRdb to the 5' RACE reads, yields one record per CDR3 protein. Here the sample spans roughly 70,000 distinct CDR3 sequences, around 5.5% being singletons. V lost 2 bases and J 2 bases, leaving 14 bases between the germline ends. Germline lookup yields CDR1 SGHVS and CDR2 FQNEAQ. CDR3 size: 16 residues. Sequencing used PBMCs. The V call is TRBV7-8, the J call TRBJ2-3; possible D gene TRBD2, 6 bases. The clonotype was recovered from a woman aged 30 to 39 with multiple sclerosis. CDR3 loop: CASSLSVAAPTDTQYF. The CDR3 nucleotides are TGTGCCAGCAGCTTATCCGTAGCGGCACCCACAGATACGCAGTATTTT.